The clone carrying this T cell receptor (beta chain) has at least ten counts. This CDR3 region has 15 residues. The V end was cut by 0 bases, the J end by 2 bases, with 10 bases between. Germline lookup yields CDR1 KGHSH and CDR2 LQKENI. This specimen comes from a study of blood T cell repertoires in COVID-19. Here immunoSEQ multiplex PCR was the method, and the copy in TCRdb shows in-frame clones only, minus some. Among approximately 130,000 clones listed, around four fifths were seen once. The receptor was derived from a man at least 80 years old with acute or convalescent COVID-19. This rearrangement joins TRBV18 to TRBJ1-1; maybe TRBD1 (6 bases). What was sequenced was peripheral blood. CDR3: CASSPPGGANTEAFF. CDR3 DNA sequence: TGTGCCAGCTCACCACCGGGGGGGGCTAACACTGAAGCTTTCTTT. The full variable domain, its missing parts supplied by reference TRBV18 and TRBJ1-1, is NAGVMQNPRHLVRRRGQEARLRCSPMKGHSHVYWYRQLPEEGLKFMVYLQKENIIDESGMPKERFSAEFPKEGPSILRIQQVVRGDSAAYFCASSPPGGANTEAFFGQGTRLTVV.